This T cell receptor (beta chain) derives from a study of shared clonotypes between healthy human individuals. Each donor was a Caucasian adult residing in Nashville, Tennessee. In the original analysis: ImmunoSEQ only sent back junction sequences with no quality scores, so filtering was done differently. Some clones are missing from TCRdb's copy, which holds only in-frame ones; the method was immunoSEQ multiplex PCR. V and J calls and clone size are given by that table; D and trimming were obtained from the DNA. This table has 550,000 to 850,000 clones, over 55% appearing once. In regard to this clone: Its matching antigen is unknown. One junction end does not reproduce the germline sequence, and a read error may be involved.

Study-level findings and limits: The four-donor shared clonotypes exceeded non-shared clonotypes in generation probability, with non-shared ones scoring lower. Clonotype sharing among donors was expected to depend on sequencing depth.

CDR1 SGDLS and CDR2 YYNGEE come from the germline V gene. The CDR3 covers 15 residues. The sequencing input was memory CD4+ T cells sorted from blood. Subset here: CD45RA-negative fraction. This sequence originates from a woman in her 30s in good health. The chain uses TRBV9 and TRBJ2-6; no clear D gene. The CDR3 DNA reads TGTGCCAGCAGCGTAGGCCTCTCTGGGACCAACGTCCTGACTTTC. It specifies CASSVGLSGTNVLTF.